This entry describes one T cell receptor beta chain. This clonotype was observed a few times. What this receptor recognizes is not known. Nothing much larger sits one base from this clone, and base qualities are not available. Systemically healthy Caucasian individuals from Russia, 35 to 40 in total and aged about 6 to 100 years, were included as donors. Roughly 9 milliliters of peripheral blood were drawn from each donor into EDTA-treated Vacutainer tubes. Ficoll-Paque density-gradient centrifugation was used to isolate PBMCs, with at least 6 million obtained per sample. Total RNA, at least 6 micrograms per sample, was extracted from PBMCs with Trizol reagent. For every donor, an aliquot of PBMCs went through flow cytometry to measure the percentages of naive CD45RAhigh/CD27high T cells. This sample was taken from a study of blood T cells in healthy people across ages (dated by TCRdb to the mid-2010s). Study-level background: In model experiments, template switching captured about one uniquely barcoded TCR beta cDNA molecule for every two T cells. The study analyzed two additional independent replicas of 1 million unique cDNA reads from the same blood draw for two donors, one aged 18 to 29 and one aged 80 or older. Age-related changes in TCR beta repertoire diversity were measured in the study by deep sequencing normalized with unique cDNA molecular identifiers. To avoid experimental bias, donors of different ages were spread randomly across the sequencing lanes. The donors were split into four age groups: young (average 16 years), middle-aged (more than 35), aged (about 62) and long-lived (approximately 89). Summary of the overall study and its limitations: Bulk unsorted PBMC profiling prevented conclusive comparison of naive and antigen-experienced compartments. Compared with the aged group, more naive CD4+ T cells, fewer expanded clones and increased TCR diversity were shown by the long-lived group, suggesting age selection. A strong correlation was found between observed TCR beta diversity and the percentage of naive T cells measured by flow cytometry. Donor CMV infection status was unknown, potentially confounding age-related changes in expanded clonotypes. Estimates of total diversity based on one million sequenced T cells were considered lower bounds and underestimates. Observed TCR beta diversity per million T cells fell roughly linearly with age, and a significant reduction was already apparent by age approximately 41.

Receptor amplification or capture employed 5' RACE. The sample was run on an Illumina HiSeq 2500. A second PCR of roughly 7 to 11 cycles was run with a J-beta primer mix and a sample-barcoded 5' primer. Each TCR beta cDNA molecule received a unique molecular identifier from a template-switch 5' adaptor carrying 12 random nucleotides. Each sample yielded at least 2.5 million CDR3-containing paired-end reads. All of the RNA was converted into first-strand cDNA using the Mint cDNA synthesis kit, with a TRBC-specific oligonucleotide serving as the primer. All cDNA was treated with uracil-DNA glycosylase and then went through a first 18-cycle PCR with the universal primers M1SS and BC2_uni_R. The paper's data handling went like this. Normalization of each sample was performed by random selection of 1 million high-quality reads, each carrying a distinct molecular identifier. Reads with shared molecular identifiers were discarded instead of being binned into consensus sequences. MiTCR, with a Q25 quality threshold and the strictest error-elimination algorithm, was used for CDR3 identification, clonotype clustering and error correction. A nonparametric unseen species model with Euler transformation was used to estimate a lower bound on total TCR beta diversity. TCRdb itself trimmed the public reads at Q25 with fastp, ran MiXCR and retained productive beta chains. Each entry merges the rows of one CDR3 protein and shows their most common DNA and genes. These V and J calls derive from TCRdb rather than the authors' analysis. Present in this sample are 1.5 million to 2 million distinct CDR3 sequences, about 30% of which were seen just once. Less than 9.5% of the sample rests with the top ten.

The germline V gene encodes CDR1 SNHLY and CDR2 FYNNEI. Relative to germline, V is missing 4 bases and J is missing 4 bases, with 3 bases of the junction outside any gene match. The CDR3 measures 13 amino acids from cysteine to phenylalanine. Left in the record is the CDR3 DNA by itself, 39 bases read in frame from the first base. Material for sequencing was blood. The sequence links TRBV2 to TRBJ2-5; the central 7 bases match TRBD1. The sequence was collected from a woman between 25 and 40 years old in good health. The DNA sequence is TGTGCCAGCAGTGTCAAGGGGGCAGAGACCCAGTACTTC. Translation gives CASSVKGAETQYF.